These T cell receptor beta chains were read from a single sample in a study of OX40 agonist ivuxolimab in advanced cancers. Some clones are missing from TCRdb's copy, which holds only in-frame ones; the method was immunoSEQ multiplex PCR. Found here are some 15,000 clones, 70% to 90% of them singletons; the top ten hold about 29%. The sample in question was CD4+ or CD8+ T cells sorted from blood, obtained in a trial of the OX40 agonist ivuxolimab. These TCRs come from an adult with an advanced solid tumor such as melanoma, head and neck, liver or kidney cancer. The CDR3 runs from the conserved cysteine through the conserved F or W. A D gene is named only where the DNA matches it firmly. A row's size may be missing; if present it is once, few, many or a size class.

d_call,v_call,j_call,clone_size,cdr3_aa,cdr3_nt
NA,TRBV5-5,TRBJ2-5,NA,CASSDRGYQETQYF,TGTGCCAGCAGCGACCGGGGATACCAAGAGACCCAGTACTTC
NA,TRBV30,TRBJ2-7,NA,CAWTITSSSYEQYF,TGTGCCTGGACAATTACTAGCTCAAGCTACGAGCAGTACTTC
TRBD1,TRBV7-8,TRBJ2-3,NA,CASSHPRRGQSTDTQYF,TGTGCCAGCAGTCACCCCCGCCGGGGACAGAGCACAGATACGCAGTATTTT
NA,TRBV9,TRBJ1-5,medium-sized,CASSPGFGADQPQHF,TGTGCCAGCAGCCCAGGGTTCGGGGCAGATCAGCCCCAGCATTTT
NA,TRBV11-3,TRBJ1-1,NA,CASSLSATEAFF,TGTGCCAGCAGCTTATCAGCGACTGAAGCTTTCTTT
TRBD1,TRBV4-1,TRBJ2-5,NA,CASSQGISQGVQETQYF,TGCGCCAGCAGCCAAGGAATTAGCCAGGGGGTCCAAGAGACCCAGTACTTC
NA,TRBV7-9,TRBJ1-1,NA,CASSPGVEAFF,TGTGCCAGCAGCCCGGGGGTAGAAGCTTTCTTT
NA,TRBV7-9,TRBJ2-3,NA,CASIPQLPDTQYF,TGTGCCAGCATCCCTCAACTCCCAGATACGCAGTATTTT
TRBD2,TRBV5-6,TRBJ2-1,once,CASSWTSGNNEQFF,TGTGCCAGCAGCTGGACTAGCGGGAACAATGAGCAGTTCTTC
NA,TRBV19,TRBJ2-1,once,CASSIRPTGNEQFF,TGTGCCAGTAGTATTCGGCCAACCGGCAATGAGCAGTTCTTC